This TCR beta chain is from a study of blood T cell repertoires in COVID-19. Study information: Samples of COVID-19 (acute and convalescent) were obtained from the United States, Italy and Spain.

In the original workflow: Amplifying reference gene primers gave estimates of nucleated cell counts. Clones were read by immunoSEQ multiplex PCR, and TCRdb kept only the in-frame ones, dropping some. The V and J calls and clone size are taken from that table; D and trimming were inferred from the DNA. The sample consists of about 190,000 clones, about 85% of them appearing once. Source material: peripheral blood. The receptor comes from a man between 25 and 39 years old with acute or convalescent COVID-19.

CDR3 in DNA: TGTGCCAGCTCGGGGAACTCGTATGGCTACACCTTC. Amino acid sequence: CASSGNSYGYTF. The genes are TRBV6-5 and TRBJ1-2; D not certain. Germline V gene lookup returns CDR1 MNHEY and CDR2 SVGAGI. Trimming took 8 bases from V and 5 from J, leaving 12 bases between them. The CDR3 sequence is 12 residues long.